This T cell receptor beta chain comes out of a study of blood T cell repertoires in COVID-19 (dated by TCRdb to about 2020). Turning to the overall study: Collaborator samples came from the United States, Italy and Spain and covered acute and convalescent phases of COVID-19. The prospective study material was composed of cDNA or gDNA derived from T cells, B-cell-depleted T cells, or PBMCs. Deeply sampled blood TCRbeta repertoires from subjects exposed to, actively infected with, or recovered from COVID-19 were included in the dataset. The repertoires were made available in a free public database intended to serve as a resource for research on the immune response to SARS-CoV-2. Samples were obtained from the ongoing ImmuneRACE study (first 160 participants) and from over 1,000 subjects provided by 6 global collaborators. Sample metadata almost always included a de-identified subject ID, COVID-19 status, age in years and sex. Where HLA class I and class II types were available, the types were taken from metadata supplied by the sample provider, not from assay-based typing.

One collaborating source in Seattle enrolled patients during active infection and followed them longitudinally through the course of disease. The collaborating institutions used their own protocols to collect whole blood in K2EDTA tubes. For TCRbeta analysis, collaborator samples were shipped as frozen whole blood, as isolated PBMCs, or as DNA extracted from either sample type. The study at large found these results: The quantity of clinical and demographic metadata differed by source and by participant and was supplied without curation.

Unmatched junction bases come to 14, with V trimmed by 4 bases and J by 0 bases. Reading from cysteine to phenylalanine, the CDR3 counts 19 amino acids. CDR3 DNA only is kept here, 57 bases in frame from base 1. Sequences SGHRS (CDR1) and YFSETQ (CDR2) are obtained from the germline V gene. In the case of this clone: It has no known antigen specificity. No per-base quality is available; no much larger clone lies one base away.

TCRbeta CDR3 regions were amplified from genomic DNA by means of the immunoSEQ Assay, a bias-controlled multiplex PCR. In the paper's pipeline: Nucleated cell counts per sample were estimated from amplification of reference gene primers within the assay. Sequence reads were collapsed and filtered to measure the absolute abundance of every unique TCRbeta CDR3 rearrangement. Productive Simpson clonality was computed per sample as the square root of Simpson's diversity index over productive rearrangements. The table was pulled from immuneACCESS by TCRdb, which kept in-frame rearrangements only. Such tables lose some clones; where checked, under half of the loss comes from unresolved V genes, and the rest has no known cause. The V and J calls and clone size were taken over from that table, and D and trimming were inferred from the DNA. The sample contains under 60,000 clones, roughly 89% of them found a single time. Clones ranked in the top ten supply more than 6% of the sample.

The chain is encoded by TRBV5-1 joined to TRBJ1-3; TRBD1 matches 9 bases in the middle. Sequenced: peripheral blood. The sequence derives from a woman aged 55 to 70 with COVID-19, enrolled during active disease. The CDR3 protein sequence reads: CASSPWTGTGLSSGNTIYF. Read as DNA, the sequence is TGCGCCAGCAGCCCGTGGACCGGGACAGGGCTCAGCTCTGGAAACACCATATATTTT.